This TCR beta chain was sequenced in a study of T cell changes during pregnancy in multiple sclerosis. CDR1 and CDR2 from the germline V gene are LNHDA and SQIVND (reference sequence). Losses at the gene ends were 4 bases for V and 2 bases for J; bases not matched to a gene: 2. This CDR3 is built from 15 residues. Sequencing was performed with immunoSEQ multiplex PCR; in TCRdb, only in-frame clones are kept and a portion is missing. Here the sample spans roughly 50,000 clones, about 92% being singletons. The chain has TRBV19 and TRBJ2-2, with 9 positions matching TRBD1. Sequencing was performed on CD4+ T cells from peripheral blood mononuclear cells, taken in the third trimester of pregnancy. This clonotype was obtained from a female donor with multiple sclerosis, enrolled in a pregnancy study. CDR3 sequence reads: CASSRQGGNTGELFF. Written as DNA, the CDR3 is TGTGCCAGTAGTAGACAGGGGGGAAACACCGGGGAGCTGTTTTTT.